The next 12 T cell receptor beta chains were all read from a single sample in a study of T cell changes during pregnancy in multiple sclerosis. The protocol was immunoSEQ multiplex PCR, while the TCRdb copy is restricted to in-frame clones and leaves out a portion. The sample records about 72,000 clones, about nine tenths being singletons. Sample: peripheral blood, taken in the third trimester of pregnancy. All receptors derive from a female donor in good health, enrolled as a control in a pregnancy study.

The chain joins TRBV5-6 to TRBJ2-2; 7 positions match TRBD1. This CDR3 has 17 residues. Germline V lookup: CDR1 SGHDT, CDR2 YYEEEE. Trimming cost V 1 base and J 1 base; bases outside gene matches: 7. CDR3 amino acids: CASSLFNYRGNTGELFF. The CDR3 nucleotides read TGTGCCAGCAGCTTGTTTAATTACAGGGGGAACACCGGGGAGCTGTTTTTT.

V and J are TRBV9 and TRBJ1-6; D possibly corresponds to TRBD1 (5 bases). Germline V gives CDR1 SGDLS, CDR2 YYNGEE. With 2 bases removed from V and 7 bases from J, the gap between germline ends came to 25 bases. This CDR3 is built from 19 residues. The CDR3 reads CASSVDAVPQGSENSPLHF. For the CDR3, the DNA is TGTGCCAGCAGCGTCGATGCGGTCCCGCAGGGCTCAGAAAATTCACCCCTCCACTTT.

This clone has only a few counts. DNA of the CDR3: TGTGCCAGCAGCTCTCCGGGACAGGGATCGAACACCATATATTTT. The encoded protein is CASSSPGQGSNTIYF. The V call is TRBV5-6, the J call TRBJ1-3; TRBD1 agrees at 9 bases. Trimming cost V 3 bases and J 7 bases; bases outside gene matches: 8. The CDR3 is 15 amino acids. Germline V gives CDR1 SGHDT, CDR2 YYEEEE.

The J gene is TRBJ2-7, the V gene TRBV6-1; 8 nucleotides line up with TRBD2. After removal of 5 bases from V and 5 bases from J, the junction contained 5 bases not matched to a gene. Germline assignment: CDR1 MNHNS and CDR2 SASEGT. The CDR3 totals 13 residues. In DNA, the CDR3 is TGTGCCAGCAGTCCGAGCGGGAGAAACGAGCAGTACTTC. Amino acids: CASSPSGRNEQYF.

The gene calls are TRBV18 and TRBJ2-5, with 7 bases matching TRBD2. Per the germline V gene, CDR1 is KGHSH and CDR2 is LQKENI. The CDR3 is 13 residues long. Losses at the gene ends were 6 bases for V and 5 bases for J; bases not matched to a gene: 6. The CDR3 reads CASSGLGEETQYF. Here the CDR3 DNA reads TGTGCCAGCTCCGGACTAGGGGAGGAGACCCAGTACTTC.

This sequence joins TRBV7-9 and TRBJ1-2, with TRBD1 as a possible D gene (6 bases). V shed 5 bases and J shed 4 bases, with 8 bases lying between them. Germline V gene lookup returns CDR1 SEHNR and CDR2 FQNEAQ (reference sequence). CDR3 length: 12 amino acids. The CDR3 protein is CASSQQGYGYTF. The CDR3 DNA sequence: TGTGCCAGCAGCCAACAGGGCTATGGCTACACCTTC.

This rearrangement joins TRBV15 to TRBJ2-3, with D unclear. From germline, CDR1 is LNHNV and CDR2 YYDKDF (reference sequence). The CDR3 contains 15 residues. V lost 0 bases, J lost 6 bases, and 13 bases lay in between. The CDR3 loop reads CATSREGRIEDTQYF. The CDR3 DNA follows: TGTGCCACCAGCAGAGAGGGCAGGATAGAGGATACGCAGTATTTT.

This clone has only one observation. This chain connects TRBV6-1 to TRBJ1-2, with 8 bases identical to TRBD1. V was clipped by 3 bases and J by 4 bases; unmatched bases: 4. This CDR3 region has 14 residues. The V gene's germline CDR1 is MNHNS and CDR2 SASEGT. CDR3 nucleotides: TGTGCCAGCAGTGAGGACAGGGCTGGCTATGGCTACACCTTC. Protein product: CASSEDRAGYGYTF.

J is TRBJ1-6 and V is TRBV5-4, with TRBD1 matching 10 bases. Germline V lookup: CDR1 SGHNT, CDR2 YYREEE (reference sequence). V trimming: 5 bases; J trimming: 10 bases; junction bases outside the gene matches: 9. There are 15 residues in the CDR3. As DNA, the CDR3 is TGTGCCAGCAGACCCCCGGGACAGGGGAAGTCACCCCTCCACTTT. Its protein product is CASRPPGQGKSPLHF.

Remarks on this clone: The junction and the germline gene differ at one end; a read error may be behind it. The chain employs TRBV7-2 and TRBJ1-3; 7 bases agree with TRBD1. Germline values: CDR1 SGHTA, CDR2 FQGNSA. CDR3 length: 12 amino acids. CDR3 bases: TGTGCCAGCAGCTTACTCCGGGGACAGCGCAATTTT. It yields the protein CASSLLRGQRNF.

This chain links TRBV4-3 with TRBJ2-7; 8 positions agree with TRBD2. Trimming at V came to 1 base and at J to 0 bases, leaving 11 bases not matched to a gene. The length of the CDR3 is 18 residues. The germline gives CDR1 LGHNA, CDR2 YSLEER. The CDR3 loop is CASSQVGREGGYSYEQYF. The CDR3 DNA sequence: TGCGCCAGCAGCCAAGTAGGCCGGGAGGGGGGGTACTCCTACGAGCAGTACTTC.

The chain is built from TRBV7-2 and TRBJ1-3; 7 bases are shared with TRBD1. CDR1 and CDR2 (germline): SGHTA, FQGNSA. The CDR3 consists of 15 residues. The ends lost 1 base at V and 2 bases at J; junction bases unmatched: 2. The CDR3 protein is CASSLGQGAGNTIYF. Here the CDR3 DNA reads TGTGCCAGCAGCTTAGGCCAGGGGGCTGGAAACACCATATATTTT.